Reported below is one T cell receptor beta chain. CDR1 MGHDK and CDR2 SYGVNS come from the germline V gene. The CDR3 spans 14 residues. Deletions cut 5 bases from V and 4 bases from J, with 11 bases between. TCRdb keeps only in-frame clones here, not all; method: immunoSEQ multiplex PCR. Of around 70,000 clones listed, roughly 87% were seen once; the top ten hold approximately 28%. The data were taken from a study of blood T cell repertoires in COVID-19. Study as a whole: Specimens from acute and convalescent COVID-19 originated in the United States, Italy and Spain.

The sequenced sample consisted of peripheral blood. The origin of this receptor is a woman older than 75 with active or convalescent COVID-19. The chain joins TRBV25-1 to TRBJ2-2; D might be TRBD1 (7 bases). This chain's CDR3 is CASSRRGLTGELFF. CDR3 nucleotides: TGTGCCAGCAGTCGGAGGGGGCTCACCGGGGAGCTGTTTTTT.